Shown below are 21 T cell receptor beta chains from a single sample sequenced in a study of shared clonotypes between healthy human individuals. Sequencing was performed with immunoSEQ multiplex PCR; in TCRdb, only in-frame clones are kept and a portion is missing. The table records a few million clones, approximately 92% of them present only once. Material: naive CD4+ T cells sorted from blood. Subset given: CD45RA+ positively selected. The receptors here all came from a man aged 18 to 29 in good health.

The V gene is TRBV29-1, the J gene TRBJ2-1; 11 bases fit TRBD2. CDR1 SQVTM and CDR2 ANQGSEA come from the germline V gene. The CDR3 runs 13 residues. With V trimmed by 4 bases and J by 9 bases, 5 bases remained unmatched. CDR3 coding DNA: TGCAGCGTTGCCGAGCTAGCGGGAGGTGAGCAGTTCTTC. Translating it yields CSVAELAGGEQFF.

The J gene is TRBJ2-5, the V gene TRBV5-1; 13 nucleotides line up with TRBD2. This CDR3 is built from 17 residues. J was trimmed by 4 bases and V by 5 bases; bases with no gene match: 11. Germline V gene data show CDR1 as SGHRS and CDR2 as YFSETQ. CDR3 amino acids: CASRTGTSGTITETQYF. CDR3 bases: TGCGCCAGCAGAACCGGGACTAGCGGGACGATTACAGAGACCCAGTACTTC.

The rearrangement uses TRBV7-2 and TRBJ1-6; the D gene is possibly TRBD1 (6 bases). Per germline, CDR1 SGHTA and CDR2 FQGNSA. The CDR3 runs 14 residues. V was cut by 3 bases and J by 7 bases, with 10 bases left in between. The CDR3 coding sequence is TGTGCCAGCAGCTTTGGACAGCTGAATTCACCCCTCCACTTT. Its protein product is CASSFGQLNSPLHF. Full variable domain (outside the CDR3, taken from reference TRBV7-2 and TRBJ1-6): GAGVSQSPSNKVTEKGKDVELRCDPISGHTALYWYRQSLGQGLEFLIYFQGNSAPDKSGLPSDRFSAERTGGSVSTLTIQRTQQEDSAVYLCASSFGQLNSPLHFGNGTRLTVT.

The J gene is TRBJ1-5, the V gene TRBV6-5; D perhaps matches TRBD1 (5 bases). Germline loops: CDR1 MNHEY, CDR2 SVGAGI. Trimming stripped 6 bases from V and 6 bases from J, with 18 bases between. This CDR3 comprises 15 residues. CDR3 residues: CASSPGIRGTQPQHF. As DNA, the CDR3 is TGTGCCAGCAGCCCCGGGATCCGGGGCACTCAGCCCCAGCATTTT.

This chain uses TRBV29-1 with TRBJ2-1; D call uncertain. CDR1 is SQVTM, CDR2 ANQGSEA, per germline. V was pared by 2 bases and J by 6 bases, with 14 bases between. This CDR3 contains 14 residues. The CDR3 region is CSVEPGSLANEQFF. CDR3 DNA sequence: TGCAGCGTTGAACCTGGGTCCTTAGCCAATGAGCAGTTCTTC.

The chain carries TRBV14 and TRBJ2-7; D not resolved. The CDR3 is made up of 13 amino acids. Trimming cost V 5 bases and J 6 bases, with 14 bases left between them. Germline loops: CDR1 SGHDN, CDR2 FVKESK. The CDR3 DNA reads TGTGCCAGCAGCTCCGAACTGGTTTCCGAGCAGTACTTC. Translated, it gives CASSSELVSEQYF.

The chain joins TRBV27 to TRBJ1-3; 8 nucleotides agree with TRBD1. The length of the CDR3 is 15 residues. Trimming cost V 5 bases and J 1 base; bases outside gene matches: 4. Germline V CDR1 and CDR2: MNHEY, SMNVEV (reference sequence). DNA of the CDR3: TGTGCCAGCAGTCCCAGGGGGCTATCTGGAAACACCATATATTTT. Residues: CASSPRGLSGNTIYF.

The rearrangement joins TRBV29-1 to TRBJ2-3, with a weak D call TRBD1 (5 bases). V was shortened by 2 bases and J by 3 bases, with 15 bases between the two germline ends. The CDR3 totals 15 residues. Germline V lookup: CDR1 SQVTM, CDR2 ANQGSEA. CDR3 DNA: TGCAGCGTTGAAAGGGCAGGGAAGGTAACAGATACGCAGTATTTT. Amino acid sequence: CSVERAGKVTDTQYF.

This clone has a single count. CDR3 residues: CASSKGSGVSTDTQYF. CDR3 nucleotide sequence: TGCGCCAGCAGCAAGGGTAGCGGGGTTAGCACAGATACGCAGTATTTT. V gene TRBV5-1 combines with J gene TRBJ2-3; 8 bases line up with TRBD2. Germline loops: CDR1 SGHRS, CDR2 YFSETQ. This CDR3 contains 16 residues. After removal of 4 bases from V and 0 bases from J, the junction contained 7 bases not matched to a gene.

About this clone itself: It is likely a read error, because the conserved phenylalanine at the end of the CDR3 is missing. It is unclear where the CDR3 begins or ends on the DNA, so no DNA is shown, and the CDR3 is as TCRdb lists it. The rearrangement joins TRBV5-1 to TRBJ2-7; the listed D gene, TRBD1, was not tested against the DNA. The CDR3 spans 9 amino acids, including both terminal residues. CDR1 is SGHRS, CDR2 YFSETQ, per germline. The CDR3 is CASSLGQAK.

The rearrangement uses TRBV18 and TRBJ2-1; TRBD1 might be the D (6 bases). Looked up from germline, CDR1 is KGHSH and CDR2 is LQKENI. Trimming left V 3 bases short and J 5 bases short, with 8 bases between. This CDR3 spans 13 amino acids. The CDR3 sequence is CASSPDRDNEQFF. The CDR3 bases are TGTGCCAGCTCACCGGACAGAGACAATGAGCAGTTCTTC.

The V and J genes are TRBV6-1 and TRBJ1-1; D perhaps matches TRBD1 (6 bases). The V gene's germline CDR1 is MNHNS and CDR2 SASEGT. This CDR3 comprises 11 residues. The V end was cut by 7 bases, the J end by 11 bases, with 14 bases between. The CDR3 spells CASIDRFGAFF. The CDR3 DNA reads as TGTGCCAGCATCGACAGGTTTGGTGCTTTCTTT.

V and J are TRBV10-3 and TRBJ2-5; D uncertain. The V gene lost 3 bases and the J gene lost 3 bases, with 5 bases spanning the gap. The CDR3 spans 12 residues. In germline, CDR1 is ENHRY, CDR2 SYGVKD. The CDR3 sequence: CAISDVKETQYF. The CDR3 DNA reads TGTGCCATCAGTGATGTAAAAGAGACCCAGTACTTC.

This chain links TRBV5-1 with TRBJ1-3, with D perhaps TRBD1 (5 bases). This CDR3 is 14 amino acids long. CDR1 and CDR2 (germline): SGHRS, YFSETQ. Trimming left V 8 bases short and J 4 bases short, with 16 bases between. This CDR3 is CASHAGMPGNTIYF. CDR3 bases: TGCGCCAGTCATGCAGGGATGCCGGGAAACACCATATATTTT.

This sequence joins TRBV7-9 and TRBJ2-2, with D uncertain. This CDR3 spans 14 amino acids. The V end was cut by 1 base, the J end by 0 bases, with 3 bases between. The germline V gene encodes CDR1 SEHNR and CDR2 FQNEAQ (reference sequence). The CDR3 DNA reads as TGTGCCAGCAGCTTAGGGACGAACACCGGGGAGCTGTTTTTT. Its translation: CASSLGTNTGELFF.

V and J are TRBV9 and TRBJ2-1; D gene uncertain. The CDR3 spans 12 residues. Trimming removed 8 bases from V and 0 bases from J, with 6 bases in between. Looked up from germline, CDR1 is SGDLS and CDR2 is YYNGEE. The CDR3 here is CASRSSYNEQFF. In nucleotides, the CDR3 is TGTGCCAGTCGGAGCTCCTACAATGAGCAGTTCTTC.

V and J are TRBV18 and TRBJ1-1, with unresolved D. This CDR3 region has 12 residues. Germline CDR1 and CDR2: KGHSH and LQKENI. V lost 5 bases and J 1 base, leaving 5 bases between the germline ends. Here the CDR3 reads CASSVQNTEAFF. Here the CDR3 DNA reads TGTGCCAGCTCAGTCCAGAACACTGAAGCTTTCTTT.

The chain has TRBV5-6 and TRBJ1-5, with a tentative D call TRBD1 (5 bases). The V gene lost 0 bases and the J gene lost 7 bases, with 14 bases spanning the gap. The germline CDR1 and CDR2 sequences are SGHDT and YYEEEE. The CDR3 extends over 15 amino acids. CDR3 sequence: CASSLDGSGPQPQHF. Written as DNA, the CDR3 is TGTGCCAGCAGCTTGGATGGCTCAGGGCCCCAGCCCCAGCATTTT.

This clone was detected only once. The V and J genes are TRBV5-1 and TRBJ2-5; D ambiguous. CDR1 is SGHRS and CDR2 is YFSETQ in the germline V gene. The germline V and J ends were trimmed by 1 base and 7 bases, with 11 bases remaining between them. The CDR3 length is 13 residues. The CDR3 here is CASSLFEVATQYF. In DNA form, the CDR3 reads TGCGCCAGCAGCTTGTTCGAGGTGGCGACCCAGTACTTC.

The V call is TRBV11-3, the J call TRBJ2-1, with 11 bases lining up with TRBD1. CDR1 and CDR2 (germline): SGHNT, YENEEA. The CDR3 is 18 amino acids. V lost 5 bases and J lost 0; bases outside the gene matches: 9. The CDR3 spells CASSTGTGGKGSYNEQFF. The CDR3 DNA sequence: TGTGCCAGCAGCACCGGGACAGGGGGAAAGGGCTCCTACAATGAGCAGTTCTTC. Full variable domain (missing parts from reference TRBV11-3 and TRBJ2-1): EAGVVQSPRYKIIEKKQPVAFWCNPISGHNTLYWYLQNLGQGPELLIRYENEEAVDDSQLPKDRFSAERLKGVDSTLKIQPAELGDSAVYLCASSTGTGGKGSYNEQFFGPGTRLTVL.

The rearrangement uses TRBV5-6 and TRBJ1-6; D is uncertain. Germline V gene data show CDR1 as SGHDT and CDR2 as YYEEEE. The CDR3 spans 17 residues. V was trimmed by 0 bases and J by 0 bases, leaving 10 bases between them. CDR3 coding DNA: TGTGCCAGCAGCTTGGGGGCCACGAGCTCCTATAATTCACCCCTCCACTTT. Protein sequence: CASSLGATSSYNSPLHF.